Listed below are T cell receptor beta chains from one sample, sequenced in a study of response to subunit inactivated influenza vaccine. TCRdb processed the RT-PCR reads anew with MiXCR; each CDR3 protein has one entry. The repertoire consists of around 520,000 distinct CDR3 sequences, with 25% occurring once and the leading ten covering 1.5% to 2%. The specimen was CD4+ T cells sorted from PBMCs, collected around 5 days after vaccination. The receptors were sampled from a man aged 45-65 years who received an inactivated influenza vaccine. Both conserved end residues are part of each CDR3. The order of the fields is V gene, J gene, D gene, clone size, CDR3 protein, CDR3 DNA. D genes are given only for firm matches. Clone size is not always given. Where it is, it says once, few, many or a class for expanded clones.

TRBV7-2	TRBJ1-3	NA	few	CASSHLGWNSGNTIYF	TGTGCCAGCAGCCATCTAGGGTGGAACTCTGGAAACACCATATATTTT
TRBV29-1	TRBJ2-5	NA	once	CSVGYVLGRPSETQYF	TGCAGCGTTGGGTACGTTTTGGGACGACCATCTGAGACCCAGTACTTC
TRBV11-1	TRBJ2-7	TRBD2	NA	CASSLISSGTYEQYF	TGTGCCAGCAGCTTAATTTCTAGCGGAACCTACGAGCAGTACTTC
TRBV20-1	TRBJ1-6	NA	once	CSARDRDRGNSPLHF	TGCAGTGCTAGAGATCGGGATAGGGGTAATTCACCCCTCCACTTT
TRBV12-3/TRBV12-4	TRBJ2-7	TRBD1	few	CASSSRTGWEQYF	TGTGCCAGCAGTTCTCGGACAGGGTGGGAGCAGTACTTC
TRBV10-3	TRBJ2-6	NA	once	CAISDRPARGAGANVLTF	TGTGCCATCAGTGATCGGCCGGCAAGGGGTGCTGGGGCCAACGTCCTGACTTTC
TRBV7-2	TRBJ1-2	NA	NA	CASGEGANYGYTF	TGTGCCAGCGGTGAGGGAGCTAACTATGGCTACACCTTC
TRBV20-1	TRBJ2-7	NA	few	CSARRWEARYEQYF	TGCAGTGCTAGGAGGTGGGAGGCCCGTTACGAGCAGTACTTC
TRBV2	TRBJ2-3	NA	few	CASSPDTGDTQYF	TGTGCCAGCAGCCCGGACACGGGGGATACGCAGTATTTT
TRBV21-1	TRBJ2-7	NA	NA	CASIEGSGRSYEQYF	TGTGCCAGCATTGAGGGCAGCGGGAGGTCCTACGAGCAGTACTTC
TRBV29-1	TRBJ2-5	NA	few	CSVESRRETEGETQYF	TGCAGCGTTGAGTCCCGAAGGGAAACGGAGGGAGAGACCCAGTACTTC
TRBV6-5	TRBJ1-1	NA	NA	CASRSRGTEAFF	TGTGCCAGCAGATCAAGGGGGACTGAAGCTTTCTTT
TRBV5-5	TRBJ1-5	NA	NA	CASSPLLGNQPQHF	TGTGCCAGCAGCCCGCTCCTTGGCAATCAGCCCCAGCATTTT
TRBV15	TRBJ1-6	TRBD1	NA	CATSEAGGWNSPLHF	TGTGCCACCAGCGAAGCAGGGGGCTGGAATTCACCCCTCCACTTT
TRBV7-6	TRBJ2-1	NA	NA	CASSLFRSGNNEQFF	TGTGCCAGCAGCTTATTTAGAAGCGGTAACAATGAGCAGTTCTTC
TRBV6-1	TRBJ2-1	NA	few	CASRPDSRSYNEQFF	TGTGCCAGCAGGCCCGACAGTCGCTCCTACAATGAGCAGTTCTTC
TRBV6-2/TRBV6-3	TRBJ2-7	NA	few	CASTSKGRMTYEQYF	TGTGCCAGCACCTCAAAGGGACGGATGACCTACGAGCAGTACTTC
TRBV7-6	TRBJ2-5	NA	few	CASSLRQEGGTQYF	TGTGCCAGCAGCTTACGACAGGAAGGTGGGACCCAGTACTTC
TRBV2	TRBJ2-5	NA	few	CASRGVGETQYF	TGTGCCAGCAGGGGGGTCGGAGAGACCCAGTACTTC
TRBV5-1	TRBJ2-7	TRBD2	many	CASSLAGVSYEQYF	TGCGCCAGCAGCTTAGCGGGAGTGAGCTACGAGCAGTACTTC
TRBV7-9	TRBJ1-5	NA	many	CASSPDSRVPQHF	TGTGCCAGCAGCCCGGACAGCCGGGTGCCCCAGCATTTT
TRBV20-1	TRBJ2-7	NA	few	CSARGPGATYEQYF	TGCAGTGCTAGAGGTCCAGGAGCAACCTACGAGCAGTACTTC
TRBV10-2	TRBJ2-7	TRBD2	NA	CASKGVAGYEQYF	TGCGCCAGCAAGGGAGTAGCGGGGTACGAGCAGTACTTC
TRBV3-1	TRBJ2-5	NA	few	CASSRQKETQYF	TGTGCCAGCAGTCGACAGAAAGAGACCCAGTACTTC
TRBV11-2	TRBJ2-7	TRBD1	few	CASSLGTGNSYEQYF	TGTGCCAGCAGCTTAGGGACAGGGAACTCCTACGAGCAGTACTTC
TRBV12-3/TRBV12-4	TRBJ2-1	TRBD2	NA	CASSFAGGRADEQFF	TGTGCCAGCAGTTTTGCGGGTGGGAGGGCGGATGAGCAGTTCTTC
TRBV7-2	TRBJ2-1	NA	few	CASSLVGAGINEQFF	TGTGCCAGCAGCTTAGTTGGGGCGGGGATAAATGAGCAGTTCTTC
TRBV10-3	TRBJ1-2	NA	few	CAISEGGHGYGYTF	TGTGCCATCAGTGAGGGGGGACATGGCTATGGCTACACCTTC
TRBV20-1	TRBJ1-6	TRBD1	NA	CSARKQGNNSPLHF	TGCAGTGCTAGAAAACAGGGGAATAATTCACCCCTCCACTTT
TRBV3-1	TRBJ2-1	TRBD1	NA	CASSVWDREPRRVF	TGTGCCAGCAGCGTCTGGGACAGGGAACCCCGGAGGGTCTTC
TRBV5-6	TRBJ2-7	NA	few	CASSLAHEQYF	TGTGCCAGCAGCTTGGCCCACGAGCAGTACTTC
TRBV20-1	TRBJ1-1	TRBD1	NA	CSAGQGAIVAFF	TGCAGTGCTGGACAGGGGGCAATAGTTGCTTTCTTT
TRBV5-1	TRBJ1-1	NA	NA	CASSLSGPQVAFF	TGCGCCAGCAGCTTGTCGGGACCGCAGGTTGCTTTCTTT
TRBV18	TRBJ1-3	NA	NA	CASSTGSNTIYF	TGTGCCAGCTCAACAGGGTCCAACACCATATATTTT